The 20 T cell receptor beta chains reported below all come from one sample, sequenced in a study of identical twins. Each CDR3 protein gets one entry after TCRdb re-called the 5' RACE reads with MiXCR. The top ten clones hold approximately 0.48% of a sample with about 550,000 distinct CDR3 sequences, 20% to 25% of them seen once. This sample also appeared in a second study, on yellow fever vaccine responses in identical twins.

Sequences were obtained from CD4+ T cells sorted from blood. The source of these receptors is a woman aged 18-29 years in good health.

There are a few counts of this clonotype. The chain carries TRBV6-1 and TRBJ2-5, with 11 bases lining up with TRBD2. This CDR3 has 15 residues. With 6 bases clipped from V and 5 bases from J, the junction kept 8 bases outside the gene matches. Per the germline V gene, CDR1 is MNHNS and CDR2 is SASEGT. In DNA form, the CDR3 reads TGTGCCAGCAGAGCCCTGGCTAGCGGGGGGGAGACCCAGTACTTC. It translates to CASRALASGGETQYF.

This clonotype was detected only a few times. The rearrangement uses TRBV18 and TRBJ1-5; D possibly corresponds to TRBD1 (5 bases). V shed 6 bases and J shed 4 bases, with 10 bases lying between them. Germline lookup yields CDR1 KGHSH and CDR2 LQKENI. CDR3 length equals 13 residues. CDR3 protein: CASSLDKNQPQHF. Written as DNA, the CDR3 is TGTGCCAGCTCCCTGGACAAAAATCAGCCCCAGCATTTT.

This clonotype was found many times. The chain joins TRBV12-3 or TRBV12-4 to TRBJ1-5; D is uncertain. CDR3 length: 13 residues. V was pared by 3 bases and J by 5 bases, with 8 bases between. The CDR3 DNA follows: TGTGCCAGCAGTTTCATTCAGGATCAGCCCCAGCATTTT. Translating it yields CASSFIQDQPQHF.

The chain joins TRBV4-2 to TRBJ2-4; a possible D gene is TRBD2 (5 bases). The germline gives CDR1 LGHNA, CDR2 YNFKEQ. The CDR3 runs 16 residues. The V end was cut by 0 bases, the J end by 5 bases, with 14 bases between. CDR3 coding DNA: TGTGCCAGCAGCCAAGACCACCGGGGTAGCGAAAACATTCAGTACTTC. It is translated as CASSQDHRGSENIQYF.

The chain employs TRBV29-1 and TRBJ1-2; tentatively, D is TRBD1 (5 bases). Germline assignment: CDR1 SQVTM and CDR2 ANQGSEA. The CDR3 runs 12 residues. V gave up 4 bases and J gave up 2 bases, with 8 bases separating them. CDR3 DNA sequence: TGCAGCGTTGGGCGGGACAACTATGGCTACACCTTC. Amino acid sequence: CSVGRDNYGYTF.

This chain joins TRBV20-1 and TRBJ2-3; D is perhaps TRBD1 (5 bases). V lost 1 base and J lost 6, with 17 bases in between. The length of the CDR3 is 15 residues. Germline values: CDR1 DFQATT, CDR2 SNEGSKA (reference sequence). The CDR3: CSARVRALRSDTQYF. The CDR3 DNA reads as TGCAGTGCTAGAGTCAGGGCCCTCAGGAGCGATACGCAGTATTTT.

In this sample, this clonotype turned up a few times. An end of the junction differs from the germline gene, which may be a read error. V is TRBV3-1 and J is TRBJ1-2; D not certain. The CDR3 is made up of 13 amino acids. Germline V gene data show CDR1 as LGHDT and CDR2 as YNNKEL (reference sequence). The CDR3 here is CASRHSANYGYTF. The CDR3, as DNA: TGTGCCAGCCGCCACAGCGCTAACTATGGCTACACCTTC.

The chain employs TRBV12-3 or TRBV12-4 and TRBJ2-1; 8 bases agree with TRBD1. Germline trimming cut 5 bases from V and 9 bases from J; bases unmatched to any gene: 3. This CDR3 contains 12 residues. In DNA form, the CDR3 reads TGTGCCAGCAGTCTACAGGGGGTTGAGCAGTTCTTC. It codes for CASSLQGVEQFF.

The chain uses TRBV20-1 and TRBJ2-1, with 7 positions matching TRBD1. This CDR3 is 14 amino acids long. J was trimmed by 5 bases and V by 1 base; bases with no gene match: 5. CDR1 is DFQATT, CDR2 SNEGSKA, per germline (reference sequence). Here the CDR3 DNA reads TGCAGTGCTAGAGGACAGGGTCGGGACAATGAGCAGTTCTTC. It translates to CSARGQGRDNEQFF.

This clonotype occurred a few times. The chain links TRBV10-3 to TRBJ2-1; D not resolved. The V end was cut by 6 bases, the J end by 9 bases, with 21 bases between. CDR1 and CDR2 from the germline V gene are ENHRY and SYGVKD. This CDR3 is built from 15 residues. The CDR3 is CAISKPGSALGEQFF. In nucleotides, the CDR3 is TGTGCCATCAGCAAGCCGGGCTCAGCCCTTGGTGAGCAGTTCTTC.

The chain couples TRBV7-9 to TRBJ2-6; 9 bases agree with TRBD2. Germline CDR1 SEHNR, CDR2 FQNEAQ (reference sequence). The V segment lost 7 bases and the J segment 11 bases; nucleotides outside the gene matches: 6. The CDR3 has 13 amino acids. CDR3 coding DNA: TGTGCCAGCACGATCGGGACTAGCCACGTCCTGACTTTC. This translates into CASTIGTSHVLTF.

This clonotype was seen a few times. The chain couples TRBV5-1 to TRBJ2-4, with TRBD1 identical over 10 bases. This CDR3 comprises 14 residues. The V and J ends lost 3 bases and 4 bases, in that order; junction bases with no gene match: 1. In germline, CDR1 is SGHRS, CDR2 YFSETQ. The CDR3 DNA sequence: TGCGCCAGCAGCTCGGACAGGGGGAAAAACATTCAGTACTTC. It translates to CASSSDRGKNIQYF.

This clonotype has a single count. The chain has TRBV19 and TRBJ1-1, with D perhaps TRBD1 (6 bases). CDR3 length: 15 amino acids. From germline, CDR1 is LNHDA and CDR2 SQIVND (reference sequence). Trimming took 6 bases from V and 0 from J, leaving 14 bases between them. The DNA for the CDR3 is TGTGCCAGTAGCCCCGGGGGCATTATGAACACTGAAGCTTTCTTT. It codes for CASSPGGIMNTEAFF.

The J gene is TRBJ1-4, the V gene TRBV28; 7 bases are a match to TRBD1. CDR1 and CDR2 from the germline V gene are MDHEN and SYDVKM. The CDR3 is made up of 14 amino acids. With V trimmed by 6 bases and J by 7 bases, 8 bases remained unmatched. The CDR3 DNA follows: TGTGCCAGCAGAGGACACAGGGGATTTGAAAAACTGTTTTTT. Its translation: CASRGHRGFEKLFF.

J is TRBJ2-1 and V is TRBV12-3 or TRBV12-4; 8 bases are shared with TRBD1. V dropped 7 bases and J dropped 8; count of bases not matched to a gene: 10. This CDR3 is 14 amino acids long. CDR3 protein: CASTSRTGWDEQFF. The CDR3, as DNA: TGTGCCAGCACCTCTCGGACAGGGTGGGATGAGCAGTTCTTC.

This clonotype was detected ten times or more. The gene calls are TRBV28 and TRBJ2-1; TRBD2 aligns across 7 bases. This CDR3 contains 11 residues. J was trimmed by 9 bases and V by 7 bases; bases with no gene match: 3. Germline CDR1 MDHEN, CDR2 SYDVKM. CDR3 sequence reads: CASTAGVEQFF. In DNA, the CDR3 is TGTGCCAGCACGGCGGGGGTTGAGCAGTTCTTC.

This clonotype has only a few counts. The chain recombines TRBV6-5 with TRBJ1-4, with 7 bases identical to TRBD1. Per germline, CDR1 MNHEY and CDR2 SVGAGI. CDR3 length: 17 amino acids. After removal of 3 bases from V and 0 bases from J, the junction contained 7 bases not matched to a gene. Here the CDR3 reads CASSYLGQVTTNEKLFF. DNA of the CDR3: TGTGCCAGCAGTTATCTTGGACAGGTCACAACTAATGAAAAACTGTTTTTT.

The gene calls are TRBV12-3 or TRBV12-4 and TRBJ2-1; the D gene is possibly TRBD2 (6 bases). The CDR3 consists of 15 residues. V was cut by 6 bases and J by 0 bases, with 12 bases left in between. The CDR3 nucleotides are TGTGCCAGCAGAAATCTAGCGTTCTCCTACAATGAGCAGTTCTTC. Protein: CASRNLAFSYNEQFF.

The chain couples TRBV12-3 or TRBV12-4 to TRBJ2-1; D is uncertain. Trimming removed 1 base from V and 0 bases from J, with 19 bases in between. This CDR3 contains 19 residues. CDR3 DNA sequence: TGTGCCAGCAGTTTAGGGACCCGAAGACTCCAGAGCTCCTACAATGAGCAGTTCTTC. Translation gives CASSLGTRRLQSSYNEQFF.

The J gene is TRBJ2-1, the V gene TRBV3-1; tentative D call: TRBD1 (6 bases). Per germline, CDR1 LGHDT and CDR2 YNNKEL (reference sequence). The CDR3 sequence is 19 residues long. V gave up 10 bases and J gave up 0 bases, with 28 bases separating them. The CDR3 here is CAICLILGGQESSYNEQFF. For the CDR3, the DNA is TGTGCCATCTGTTTAATTCTAGGGGGTCAGGAAAGCTCCTACAATGAGCAGTTCTTC.